The 10 T cell receptor beta chains below were found in one sample sequenced in a study of OX40 agonist ivuxolimab in advanced cancers. TCRdb keeps only in-frame clones here, not all; method: immunoSEQ multiplex PCR. The profile shows approximately 18,000 clones, around 80% of them singletons. The sequenced sample was CD4+ or CD8+ T cells sorted from blood, obtained in a trial of the OX40 agonist ivuxolimab. Source of these receptors: an adult with an advanced solid tumor such as melanoma, head and neck, liver or kidney cancer.

The chain uses TRBV7-9 and TRBJ1-2; D gene unclear. V lost 4 bases and J 5 bases, leaving 11 bases between the germline ends. Per the germline V gene, CDR1 is SEHNR and CDR2 is FQNEAQ (reference sequence). The CDR3 covers 13 residues. The CDR3 DNA reads TGTGCCAGCAGCTCAGGAGAAACTTATGGCTACACCTTC. Its translation is CASSSGETYGYTF.

The chain links TRBV11-3 to TRBJ1-5; perhaps TRBD1 as D (5 bases). This CDR3 comprises 17 residues. In germline, CDR1 is SGHNT, CDR2 YENEEA. V was shortened by 0 bases and J by 5 bases, with 17 bases between the two germline ends. CDR3 protein: CASSLDLGGEEDQPQHF. The CDR3 DNA reads as TGTGCCAGCAGCTTAGATCTGGGGGGTGAGGAGGATCAGCCCCAGCATTTT.

This clone was seen only a few times. The chain joins TRBV11-2 to TRBJ1-5; no clear D gene. The CDR3 has 12 residues. CDR1 and CDR2 from the germline V gene are SGHAT and FQNNGV. Trimming pared 4 bases from V and 4 bases from J, leaving 5 bases between. CDR3 region: CASSSGNQPQHF. Written as DNA, the CDR3 is TGTGCCAGCAGCTCAGGAAATCAGCCCCAGCATTTT.

The rearrangement uses TRBV7-2 and TRBJ2-3; 9 bases are a match to TRBD2. The V gene's germline CDR1 is SGHTA and CDR2 FQGNSA. This CDR3 is built from 15 residues. Trimming at V came to 1 base and at J to 3 bases, leaving 2 bases not matched to a gene. The DNA for the CDR3 is TGTGCCAGCAGCTTAGAGGGACTAGCAACAGATACGCAGTATTTT. The encoded protein is CASSLEGLATDTQYF.

With regard to this clone: One end of the junction does not line up with germline, which may come from a read error. V is TRBV5-7 and J is TRBJ2-2; D is perhaps TRBD2 (5 bases). TRBV5-7 counts as an open reading frame of uncertain function. The CDR3 sequence is 18 residues long. The CDR3 DNA is TGTGCCAGCAGCTTGTTCCTGACCAAAATACAGTTTCACCGGGGAGCTGTTTTT. It is translated as CASSLFLTKIQFHRGAVF.

The chain links TRBV19 to TRBJ2-5; 14 positions match TRBD2. The CDR3 is made up of 19 amino acids. CDR1 and CDR2 (germline): LNHDA, SQIVND (reference sequence). The V segment lost 6 bases and the J segment 1 base; nucleotides outside the gene matches: 13. CDR3 residues: CASSHRATSGRALQETQYF. CDR3 sequence (DNA): TGTGCCAGTAGCCACCGGGCGACTAGCGGGAGGGCCCTCCAAGAGACCCAGTACTTC.

The chain uses TRBV7-3 and TRBJ2-7, with 8 bases matching TRBD1. The J segment lost 2 bases and the V segment lost 5 bases, leaving 2 bases of the junction unmatched. CDR3 length equals 13 residues. Germline values: CDR1 SGHTA, CDR2 FQGTGA. The DNA for the CDR3 is TGTGCCAGCAGCCCAGGGGGCCCCTACGAGCAGTACTTC. Its protein product is CASSPGGPYEQYF.

The chain combines TRBV7-6 with TRBJ2-3, with D hard to call. Germline V gene sequence: CDR1 SGHVS, CDR2 FNYEAQ. V gave up 4 bases and J gave up 1 base, with 9 bases separating them. The CDR3 has 14 amino acids. The CDR3, as DNA: TGTGCCAGCAGCTCCCAAAGGGGCACAGATACGCAGTATTTT. Protein product: CASSSQRGTDTQYF.

This chain joins TRBV5-6 and TRBJ1-1; D call uncertain. The CDR3 totals 13 residues. Germline CDR1 SGHDT, CDR2 YYEEEE. The V end was cut by 2 bases, the J end by 1 base, with 6 bases between. CDR3 residues: CASSLSWNTEAFF. In DNA form, the CDR3 reads TGTGCCAGCAGCTTAAGTTGGAACACTGAAGCTTTCTTT. Full variable domain (rest looked up from reference TRBV5-6 and TRBJ1-1): DAGVTQSPTHLIKTRGQQVTLRCSPKSGHDTVSWYQQALGQGPQFIFQYYEEEERQRGNFPDRFSGHQFPNYSSELNVNALLLGDSALYLCASSLSWNTEAFFGQGTRLTVV.

This clone is medium-sized. The chain recombines TRBV7-8 with TRBJ2-1; TRBD2 matches 8 bases. This CDR3 has 17 amino acids. Germline CDR1 and CDR2: SGHVS and FQNEAQ. With 1 base clipped from V and 4 bases from J, the junction kept 9 bases outside the gene matches. In DNA form, the CDR3 reads TGTGCCAGCAGCTTAGGGGATCCTAGCGGGCCATACAATGAGCAGTTCTTC. Residues: CASSLGDPSGPYNEQFF.